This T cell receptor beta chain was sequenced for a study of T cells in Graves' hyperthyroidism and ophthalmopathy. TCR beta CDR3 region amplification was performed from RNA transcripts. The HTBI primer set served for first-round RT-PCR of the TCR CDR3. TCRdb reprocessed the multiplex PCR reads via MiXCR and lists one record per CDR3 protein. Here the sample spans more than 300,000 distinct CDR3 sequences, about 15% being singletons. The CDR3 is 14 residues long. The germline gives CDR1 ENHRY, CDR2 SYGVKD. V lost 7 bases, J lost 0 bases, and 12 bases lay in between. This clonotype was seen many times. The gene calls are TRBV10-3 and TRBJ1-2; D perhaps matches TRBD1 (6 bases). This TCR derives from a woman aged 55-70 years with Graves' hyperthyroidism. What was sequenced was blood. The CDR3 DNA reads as TGTGCCATCACCGGACAGTCAGCTAACTATGGCTACACCTTC. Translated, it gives CAITGQSANYGYTF.